The 11 T cell receptor beta chains given below trace back to one sample, sequenced in a study of prognosis after radiotherapy for stage I lung cancer. Using two-round multiplex PCR, the authors amplified TCR beta CDR3 from genomic DNA. Primers targeting each individual TRBV and TRBJ gene were applied in first-round PCR. TCRdb ran MiXCR on the multiplex PCR reads and lists one entry per CDR3 protein. The profile covers 20,000 to 25,000 distinct CDR3 sequences, with approximately 43% appearing a single time and 31% taken by the ten largest. The sequencing used PBMCs, collected before or after stereotactic body radiation therapy (not recorded which). These receptors came from a donor over 45 with non-small cell lung cancer.

The chain couples TRBV3-1 to TRBJ2-5; 10 nucleotides line up with TRBD2. The germline CDR1 and CDR2 sequences are LGHDT and YNNKEL (reference sequence). The CDR3 sequence is 14 residues long. After removal of 2 bases from V and 8 bases from J, the junction contained 5 bases not matched to a gene. CDR3 loop: CASSQPLAGQTQYF. CDR3 bases: TGTGCCAGCAGCCAACCACTAGCGGGGCAAACCCAGTACTTC.

This clonotype was found many times. CDR3 amino acids: CATSDFGNTDTQYF. In DNA, the CDR3 is TGTGCCACCAGTGATTTTGGCAACACAGATACGCAGTATTTT. This rearrangement joins TRBV24-1 to TRBJ2-3; D is unresolved. The V gene lost 1 base and the J gene lost 2 bases, with 6 bases spanning the gap. This CDR3 has 14 residues. Germline loops: CDR1 KGHDR, CDR2 SFDVKD.

There are many counts of this clonotype. This chain uses TRBV5-5 with TRBJ1-1, with TRBD1 identical over 8 bases. The V and J ends lost 6 bases and 4 bases, in that order; junction bases with no gene match: 2. The CDR3 contains 12 residues. Germline V lookup: CDR1 SGHKS, CDR2 YYEKEE (reference sequence). Written as DNA, the CDR3 is TGTGCCAGCAACAGGGGGAGCACTGAAGCTTTCTTT. Translated: CASNRGSTEAFF.

Many counts were recorded for this clonotype. The genes are TRBV12-3 or TRBV12-4 and TRBJ1-5; 8 bases line up with TRBD1. V was clipped by 5 bases and J by 5 bases; unmatched bases: 2. The CDR3 loop spans 13 amino acids. The CDR3 reads CASSVQGDQPQHF. The CDR3 DNA is TGTGCCAGCAGTGTACAGGGGGATCAGCCCCAGCATTTT.

On this clonotype itself: A far larger clone is only one base removed, so a read error is likely. V usage is TRBV6-2 or TRBV6-3 and J usage is TRBJ2-1; 7 bases match TRBD2. The CDR3 consists of 15 residues. After removal of 7 bases from V and 4 bases from J, the junction contained 10 bases not matched to a gene. Looked up from germline, CDR1 is MNHEY and CDR2 is SVGEGT. CDR3 residues: CASIERLAEYNEQFF. The CDR3 region has the DNA TGTGCCAGCATAGAGCGACTAGCAGAATACAATGAGCAGTTCTTC.

This clonotype was observed a handful of times. A far bigger clonotype differs at one base, so this is likely a read error. The chain has TRBV6-2 or TRBV6-3 and TRBJ1-2; TRBD1 is a possible D gene (6 bases). The V end was cut by 6 bases, the J end by 7 bases, with 15 bases between. This CDR3 has 13 residues. Germline CDR1 reads MNHEY; CDR2 reads SVGEGT. The CDR3 sequence: CASRGQSSCGYTF. The CDR3 DNA reads as TGTGCCAGCAGAGGACAGTCTTCCTGTGGCTACACCTTC.

This chain links TRBV11-3 with TRBJ2-7; 10 bases match TRBD1. This CDR3 spans 16 amino acids. Germline trimming cut 2 bases from V and 5 bases from J; bases unmatched to any gene: 9. Germline assignment: CDR1 SGHNT and CDR2 YENEEA. CDR3 DNA: TGTGCCAGCAGCTTACAGGATAGGGACAGGGGCAACGAGCAGTACTTC. It is translated as CASSLQDRDRGNEQYF.

In this sample, this clonotype is medium-sized. The chain uses TRBV11-3 and TRBJ2-1; 8 bases fit TRBD2. V trimming: 5 bases; J trimming: 8 bases; junction bases outside the gene matches: 11. The CDR3 is 15 amino acids. CDR1 is SGHNT and CDR2 is YENEEA in the germline V gene. The CDR3 sequence: CASSKKGTRGDEQFF. CDR3 in DNA: TGTGCCAGCAGCAAAAAAGGGACTAGAGGGGATGAGCAGTTCTTC.

This clonotype came up once. This chain joins TRBV6-2 or TRBV6-3 and TRBJ1-6, with 9 bases fitting TRBD1. Looked up from germline, CDR1 is MNHEY and CDR2 is SVGEGT. Germline trimming cut 6 bases from V and 9 bases from J; bases unmatched to any gene: 9. The CDR3 has 15 residues. CDR3 coding DNA: TGTGCCAGCAGCCCGGGACAGGGAAGTTTTTCACCCCTCCACTTT. It is translated as CASSPGQGSFSPLHF.

This clonotype came up once. The CDR3: CSATAGGTYNEQFF. The CDR3 DNA reads TGCAGTGCTACGGCGGGAGGTACCTACAATGAGCAGTTCTTC. The rearrangement uses TRBV20-1 and TRBJ2-1, with 8 bases fitting TRBD2. CDR3 length equals 14 residues. Losses at the gene ends were 4 bases for V and 2 bases for J; bases not matched to a gene: 4. Germline CDR1 reads DFQATT; CDR2 reads SNEGSKA (reference sequence).

This clonotype showed up many times. The J gene is TRBJ2-1, the V gene TRBV4-3; 10 positions match TRBD2. Germline CDR1 LGHNA, CDR2 YSLEER. CDR3 length: 17 amino acids. The V segment lost 1 base and the J segment 7 bases; nucleotides outside the gene matches: 10. The DNA for the CDR3 is TGCGCCAGCAGCCAAGTAGCGGGAGGTATTTTTGAAAATGAGCAGTTCTTC. As protein: CASSQVAGGIFENEQFF.